This T cell receptor (beta chain) is drawn from a study of blood T cell repertoires in COVID-19. Germline assignment: CDR1 LNHDA and CDR2 SQIVND (reference sequence). Trimming took 2 bases from V and 0 from J, leaving 10 bases between them. The CDR3 loop spans 16 amino acids. Under the authors' procedure: By means of reference gene primer amplification, nucleated cell counts were estimated. The data were produced by immunoSEQ multiplex PCR, yet TCRdb's version contains in-frame clones alone and is incomplete. V and J calls plus clone size are reproduced from that table; the DNA served to infer D and trimming. The table has roughly 390,000 clones, 80% to 90% seen once; the top ten hold roughly 10%. It was during active infection that Seattle patients were enrolled and then longitudinally followed.

The specimen was peripheral blood. The TCR sequence derives from a woman aged 30 to 39 with COVID-19, enrolled during active disease. The rearrangement uses TRBV19 and TRBJ2-2; D remains unclear. The CDR3 DNA is TGTGCCAGTAGTATACTAGGCAGCGCGAACACCGGGGAGCTGTTTTTT. This sequence encodes CASSILGSANTGELFF.